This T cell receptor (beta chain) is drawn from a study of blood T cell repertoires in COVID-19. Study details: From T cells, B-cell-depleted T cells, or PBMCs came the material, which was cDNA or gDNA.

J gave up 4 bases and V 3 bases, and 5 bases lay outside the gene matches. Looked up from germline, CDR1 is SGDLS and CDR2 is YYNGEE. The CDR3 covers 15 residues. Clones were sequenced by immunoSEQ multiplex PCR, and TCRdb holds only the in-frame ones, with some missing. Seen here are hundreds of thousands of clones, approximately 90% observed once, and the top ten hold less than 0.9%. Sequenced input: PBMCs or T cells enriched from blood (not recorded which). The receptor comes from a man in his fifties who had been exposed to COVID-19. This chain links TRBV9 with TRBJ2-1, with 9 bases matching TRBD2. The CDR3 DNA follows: TGTGCCAGCAGCGCTACTAGCGGGCTGTACAATGAGCAGTTCTTC. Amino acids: CASSATSGLYNEQFF.